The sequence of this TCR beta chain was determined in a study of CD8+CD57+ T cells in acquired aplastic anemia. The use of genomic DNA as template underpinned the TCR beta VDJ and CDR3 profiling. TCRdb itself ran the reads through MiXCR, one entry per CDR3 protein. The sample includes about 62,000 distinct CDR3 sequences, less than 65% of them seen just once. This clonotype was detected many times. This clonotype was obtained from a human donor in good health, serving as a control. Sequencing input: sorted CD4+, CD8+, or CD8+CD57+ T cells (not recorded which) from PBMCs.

In DNA, the CDR3 is TGTGCCAGCAGGGATGACAGGGTGGGCAAGCCCCAGCATTTT. Residues: CASRDDRVGKPQHF. The chain joins TRBV12-3 or TRBV12-4 to TRBJ1-5; 7 positions match TRBD1. The CDR3 is 14 amino acids. After removal of 6 bases from V and 8 bases from J, the junction contained 10 bases not matched to a gene.